One T cell receptor beta chain is described in this entry. No antigen is known for it. This entry belongs to a study of vaccination effects on CD4 cells after COVID-19. The overall study: The median interval between the second dose and post-vaccine sampling was 72 days.

The method was immunoSEQ multiplex PCR; TCRdb's version includes in-frame clones alone and lacks a portion of them. The sample comprises approximately 38,000 clones, 55% to 80% of which are singletons, and more than 7.5% rests with the top ten. The authors isolated CD4+ T cells after 9 to 10 days of culture. Each participant received a vaccine that was either BNT162b2 or mRNA-1273, given as two doses. Cultures had half their medium replaced with IL-2 medium on days 3 and 7. The study, taken as a whole, reports: Relatively few convalescent patients took part in the study, which had no early post-infection timepoints.

The V end was cut by 0 bases, the J end by 11 bases, with 8 bases between. Germline assignment: CDR1 LGHDT and CDR2 YNNKEL (reference sequence). This CDR3 is built from 12 residues. This material consisted of CD4+ T cells from PBMCs cultured without peptide, taken after COVID-19 vaccination. The J gene is TRBJ2-1, the V gene TRBV3-1 (or the pseudogene TRBV3-2); D remains unclear. This receptor was taken from a human donor who received a COVID-19 vaccine. DNA for the CDR3: TGTGCCAGCAGCCAAGAAAGAGTTCAGCAGTTCTTC. This codes for CASSQERVQQFF.